This paragraph covers one T cell receptor (beta chain) sequence. This entry is derived from a study of identical twins. A single record per CDR3 protein comes from TCRdb applying MiXCR to the 5' RACE reads. The sample shows 700,000 or so distinct CDR3 sequences, roughly 20% of them seen only once. Trimming removed 6 bases from V and 15 bases from J; junction bases left unmatched: 20. CDR3 length: 15 amino acids. These data also formed part of another study, on T cells expressing NK-cell markers.

Material: PBMCs. This clonotype was sampled from a woman younger than 35 in good health. V usage is TRBV12-3 or TRBV12-4 and J usage is TRBJ2-3, with 8 bases aligning to TRBD2. The CDR3 loop reads CASRLGRSTGTSLYF. Written as DNA, the CDR3 is TGTGCCAGCAGACTGGGGAGGTCCACCGGGACTAGTTTATATTTT.